This T cell receptor beta chain was identified in a study of cytomegalovirus exposure and HLA in healthy donors. The PCR employed 60 Vbeta primers together with 13 Jbeta primers. Produced via immunoSEQ multiplex PCR; TCRdb's table is partial and in-frame only. Of 110,000 or so clones listed, around 80% are singletons. Germline V lookup: CDR1 MNHEY, CDR2 SMNVEV (reference sequence). Trimming shortened V by 0 bases and J by 4 bases, and 6 bases separated the two germline ends. The CDR3 runs 13 residues. Details on this clone: The antigen remains undetermined.

General study findings and limits: According to the study, 160 or so TCR beta chains were cytomegalovirus-associated.

The rearrangement uses TRBV27 and TRBJ2-5; no definite D call. The clonotype comes from a man aged 25-40 years in good health and CMV-seronegative. Specimen: PBMCs. Here the CDR3 reads CASSLSSPETQYF. The CDR3 coding sequence is TGTGCCAGCAGTTTATCGAGCCCAGAGACCCAGTACTTC.